The source of this T cell receptor beta chain is a study of T cell responses to AZD1222 COVID-19 vaccine. In germline, CDR1 is SGHDT, CDR2 YYEEEE. Trimming left V 3 bases short and J 6 bases short, with 9 bases between. CDR3 length equals 12 residues. About this clone itself: Its antigen is as yet unknown.

Sequencing used immunoSEQ multiplex PCR; TCRdb keeps in-frame clones, though not all of them. Of 45,000 to 50,000 clones in the sample, about 91% were seen once. Study observations and caveats: Just six people given AZD1222 tested seropositive at baseline. Among the donors, most were white British and more were female, and clonal diversity was possibly underestimated. Receipt of two AZD1222 doses was followed by a rise in Spike-specific TCR breadth and depth.

This clonotype was sampled from an adult who received the AZD1222 COVID-19 vaccine. Sequencing used peripheral blood, obtained 28 days after the second AZD1222 dose. The chain joins TRBV5-6 to TRBJ1-2; no firm D call. Here the CDR3 DNA reads TGTGCCAGCAGCTCTTATAAAGATGGCTACACCTTC. This translates into CASSSYKDGYTF.